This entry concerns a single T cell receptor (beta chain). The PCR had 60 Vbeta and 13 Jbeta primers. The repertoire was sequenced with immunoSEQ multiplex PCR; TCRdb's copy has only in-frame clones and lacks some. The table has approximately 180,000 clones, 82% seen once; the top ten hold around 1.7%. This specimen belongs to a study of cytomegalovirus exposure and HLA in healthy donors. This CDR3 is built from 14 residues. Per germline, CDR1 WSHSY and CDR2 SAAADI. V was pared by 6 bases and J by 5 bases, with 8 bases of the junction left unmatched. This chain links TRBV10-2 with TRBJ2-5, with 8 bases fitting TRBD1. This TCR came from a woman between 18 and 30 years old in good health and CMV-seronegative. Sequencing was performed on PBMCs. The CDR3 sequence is CASRTTGVMETQYF. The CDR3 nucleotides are TGCGCCAGCAGGACGACAGGGGTCATGGAGACCCAGTACTTC.